This T cell receptor (beta chain) was obtained from a study of T-cell reconstitution after alpha-beta-depleted transplantation in children. Findings of the study overall: Expanded clones from the graft, numbering several hundred, reportedly supplied alpha-beta T cells about two months after transplant. Surviving thymic progenitors and recipient T cells were the source of high TCRbeta diversity at day 60 in some patients.

V was trimmed by 7 bases and J by 8 bases, leaving 13 bases between them. The CDR3 runs to 12 residues. Comments on this clonotype: Its antigen is not identified.

As it was prepared, the TCRbeta library received unique molecular identifiers. TCRdb re-analysed the PCR reads in MiXCR, keeping a single row per CDR3 protein. The sample contains hundreds of thousands of distinct CDR3 sequences, around 15% of which appear only once. The chain recombines TRBV12-3 or TRBV12-4 with TRBJ2-3; D perhaps matches TRBD2 (6 bases). The source material was PBMCs, mostly from graft donor cells, sampled 360 days after TCRalphabeta/CD19-depleted stem cell transplant. This sequence originates from a male patient between 10 and 17 years old who had a stem cell transplant for acute lymphoblastic leukemia, so the T cells may come from the graft donor. CDR3 protein: CASNQPGGTQYF. Written as DNA, the CDR3 is TGTGCCAGCAACCAGCCCGGGGGTACGCAGTATTTT.